The present T cell receptor (beta chain) was sequenced within a study of Tregs in tolerant kidney transplant recipients. Sequencing used immunoSEQ multiplex PCR; TCRdb keeps in-frame clones, though not all of them. Here the sample table reports roughly 5,700 clones. The nonmyeloablative bone marrow transplants came from related graft donors, with transient mixed chimerism. CD4+CD25+CD127- Tregs, CD4+CD25- non-Tregs, CD4 and CD8 cells were sorted. Study results and caveats: Tregs expanded with activated donor B cells seemed most donor-specific.

This clone is called medium-sized (0.01 to 0.1%) based on its frequency. Antigen: not known. The read is 3 residues too short to cover the CDR3 end, so that end is filled in from the germline J gene. The V gene end was trimmed by 2 bases and the J gene end by 4 bases; junction bases not matched to a gene: 5. The CDR3 sequence is 15 residues long. The origin of this receptor is a human patient who received a combined kidney and bone marrow transplant. Some T cells may have come from the graft donor. The rearrangement uses TRBV12-3 or TRBV12-4 and TRBJ2-7; 10 bases align to TRBD2. The specimen comprised CD4+ T cells from blood (PBMCs), sampled 14 months after the transplant. The chain's CDR3 is CASSLTSGRAYEQYF. The sequenced part of the CDR3 DNA is TGTGCCAGCAGTTTAACAAGCGGGAGGGCTTACGAG.